The next 32 T cell receptor beta chains were all read from a single sample in a study of CD8+CD57+ T cells in acquired aplastic anemia. TCR beta VDJ and CDR3 profiles were obtained from a genomic DNA template. TCRdb fed the reads into MiXCR, producing one record per CDR3 protein. The profile shows about 200,000 distinct CDR3 sequences, roughly 45% of them singletons. Patients who underwent sequencing had shown CD8+CD57+ cell expansion by flow cytometry. What was sequenced was sorted CD4+, CD8+, or CD8+CD57+ T cells (not recorded which) from PBMCs. The receptors shown here come from a human donor with aplastic anemia.

In this sample, this clonotype turned up many times. The chain is built from TRBV20-1 and TRBJ2-3, with TRBD2 identical over 11 bases. Looked up from germline, CDR1 is DFQATT and CDR2 is SNEGSKA (reference sequence). Trimming removed 6 bases from V and 3 bases from J; junction bases left unmatched: 8. The CDR3 runs 15 residues. CDR3 nucleotide sequence: TGCAGTGCGATGGACCTAGCGGGGGGTACAGATACGCAGTATTTT. It yields the protein CSAMDLAGGTDTQYF.

This chain joins TRBV7-2 and TRBJ1-2; D is perhaps TRBD1 (5 bases). CDR3 size: 14 residues. CDR1 is SGHTA and CDR2 is FQGNSA in the germline V gene. V lost 6 bases to trimming and J lost 8 bases, with 19 bases between them. The CDR3 here is CASSSTLRAEGYTF. CDR3 nucleotides: TGTGCCAGCAGTTCGACCCTCAGGGCGGAAGGCTACACCTTC.

V usage is TRBV20-1 and J usage is TRBJ2-2, with unresolved D. Trimming pared 0 bases from V and 2 bases from J, leaving 10 bases between. This CDR3 region has 15 residues. Germline CDR1 and CDR2: DFQATT and SNEGSKA (reference sequence). CDR3 sequence: CSAREVKSNTGELFF. In DNA form, the CDR3 reads TGCAGTGCTAGAGAAGTAAAAAGCAACACCGGGGAGCTGTTTTTT.

This clonotype was detected once. This chain links TRBV20-1 with TRBJ2-3; D gene ambiguous. CDR1 DFQATT and CDR2 SNEGSKA come from the germline V gene (reference sequence). The V gene lost 5 bases and the J gene lost 0 bases, with 9 bases spanning the gap. The CDR3 sequence is 13 residues long. The CDR3 is CSAPEISTDTQYF. The CDR3 DNA follows: TGCAGTGCTCCCGAAATCAGCACAGATACGCAGTATTTT.

The V gene is TRBV7-2, the J gene TRBJ1-1; TRBD1 agrees at 9 bases. Looked up from germline, CDR1 is SGHTA and CDR2 is FQGNSA. Trimming at V came to 6 bases and at J to 4 bases, leaving 6 bases not matched to a gene. This CDR3 comprises 14 residues. CDR3 loop: CASRQGQGVTEAFF. In DNA, the CDR3 is TGTGCCAGCAGACAGGGACAGGGAGTCACTGAAGCTTTCTTT.

This clonotype was counted at least ten times. This chain connects TRBV19 to TRBJ2-2; 9 nucleotides align to TRBD1. There are 14 residues in the CDR3. V was clipped by 8 bases and J by 0 bases; unmatched bases: 1. CDR1 LNHDA and CDR2 SQIVND come from the germline V gene (reference sequence). The CDR3 region is CASWDRANTGELFF. The CDR3 coding sequence is TGTGCCAGTTGGGACAGGGCGAACACCGGGGAGCTGTTTTTT.

This clonotype was detected many times. The chain is built from TRBV20-1 and TRBJ2-4, with 10 bases lining up with TRBD2. The V gene end was trimmed by 7 bases and the J gene end by 7 bases; junction bases not matched to a gene: 13. CDR1 DFQATT and CDR2 SNEGSKA come from the germline V gene (reference sequence). This CDR3 has 15 residues. The chain's CDR3 is CSVPERGGGGNIQYF. CDR3 coding DNA: TGCAGTGTTCCAGAGCGGGGGGGCGGGGGGAACATTCAGTACTTC.

Concerning this clonotype: A read error may explain this, as a much larger clone is one base away. CDR3 sequence: CASSNTSGSPYEQYF. The DNA of the CDR3 is TGTGCCAGCAGCAACACTAGCGGGTCTCCCTACGAGCAGTACTTC. The chain carries TRBV2 and TRBJ2-7, with TRBD2 identical over 9 bases. The J segment lost 2 bases and the V segment lost 6 bases, leaving 8 bases of the junction unmatched. Germline values: CDR1 SNHLY, CDR2 FYNNEI. The CDR3 length is 15 residues.

On this clonotype: With a much larger clone just one base away, this may be a read error. V and J are TRBV7-3 and TRBJ1-6; no firm D call. Per germline, CDR1 SGHTA and CDR2 FQGTGA. This CDR3 is built from 15 residues. The CDR3 DNA sequence: TGCGCCAGCAGACCCGGGGAACCCTTGAATTCACCCCTCCACTTT. Its translation: CASRPGEPLNSPLHF.

The chain combines TRBV5-1 with TRBJ2-7; 7 bases fit TRBD1. V dropped 4 bases and J dropped 0; count of bases not matched to a gene: 4. This CDR3 spans 14 amino acids. Germline CDR1 SGHRS, CDR2 YFSETQ. CDR3 sequence (DNA): TGCGCCAGCAGCGCCGGGACAGTCTCCTACGAGCAGTACTTC. Translated, it gives CASSAGTVSYEQYF.

The genes are TRBV10-3 and TRBJ1-6, with D uncertain. CDR3 length: 17 amino acids. From germline, CDR1 is ENHRY and CDR2 SYGVKD. Trimming stripped 7 bases from V and 3 bases from J, with 19 bases between. The CDR3 loop is CAITSEGQMSYNSPLHF. In nucleotides, the CDR3 is TGTGCCATCACCTCCGAAGGGCAAATGAGCTATAATTCACCCCTCCACTTT.

This clonotype came up many times. The gene calls are TRBV11-3 and TRBJ2-3, with D perhaps matching TRBD2 (5 bases). V shed 1 base and J shed 6 bases, with 20 bases lying between them. The CDR3 contains 17 residues. Germline assignment: CDR1 SGHNT and CDR2 YENEEA. This CDR3 is CASSLGGWRTSGDTQYF. DNA for the CDR3: TGTGCCAGCAGCTTAGGAGGCTGGCGGACGTCGGGGGATACGCAGTATTTT.

The chain links TRBV7-9 to TRBJ1-4; the match to TRBD1 covers 9 bases. This CDR3 has 19 residues. Trimming took 1 base from V and 7 from J; bases not matched to a gene: 16. From germline, CDR1 is SEHNR and CDR2 FQNEAQ (reference sequence). The CDR3 DNA sequence: TGTGCCAGCAGCTTAGACGTGATAGGGGACAGGGAGTCTGGTGAAAAACTGTTTTTT. The encoded protein is CASSLDVIGDRESGEKLFF.

This clonotype was counted only a few times. J is TRBJ2-6 and V is TRBV9, with D possibly TRBD2 on 6 matching bases. Trimming stripped 5 bases from V and 0 bases from J, with 18 bases between. Germline loops: CDR1 SGDLS, CDR2 YYNGEE. The CDR3 length is 18 residues. The CDR3 protein is CASSFLATRTSGANVLTF. The CDR3 DNA is TGTGCCAGCAGTTTCCTAGCGACTAGGACCTCTGGGGCCAACGTCCTGACTTTC.

The chain uses TRBV7-2 and TRBJ2-7, with 10 bases aligning to TRBD2. V lost 3 bases to trimming and J lost 8 bases; unmatched junction nucleotides: 7. CDR1 and CDR2 from the germline V gene are SGHTA and FQGNSA. The CDR3 is 14 residues long. The CDR3 loop reads CASSFTSGDPQQYF. CDR3 sequence (DNA): TGTGCCAGCAGCTTTACTAGCGGGGACCCCCAGCAGTACTTC.

The chain couples TRBV18 to TRBJ2-3, with a possible D match to TRBD2 (6 bases). V was clipped by 3 bases and J by 3 bases, with 13 bases between them. The V gene's germline CDR1 is KGHSH and CDR2 LQKENI. The CDR3 extends over 15 amino acids. CDR3 in amino acids: CASSPSREVTDTQYF. CDR3 DNA: TGTGCCAGCTCACCGTCCAGGGAGGTGACAGATACGCAGTATTTT. Complete variable domain (other parts from reference TRBV18 and TRBJ2-3): NAGVMQNPRHLVRRRGQEARLRCSPMKGHSHVYWYRQLPEEGLKFMVYLQKENIIDESGMPKERFSAEFPKEGPSILRIQQVVRGDSAAYFCASSPSREVTDTQYFGPGTRLTVL.

The gene calls are TRBV5-1 and TRBJ1-1; possible D gene TRBD1, 5 bases. Deletions cut 2 bases from V and 4 bases from J, with 18 bases between. In germline, CDR1 is SGHRS, CDR2 YFSETQ. The CDR3 has 16 residues. CDR3 sequence: CASSFLWGVQGTEAFF. The CDR3 nucleotides read TGCGCCAGCAGCTTCTTATGGGGGGTTCAGGGCACTGAAGCTTTCTTT.

The chain couples TRBV25-1 to TRBJ2-1, with 11 bases fitting TRBD2. Germline CDR1 reads MGHDK; CDR2 reads SYGVNS. The CDR3 is 17 amino acids. V lost 6 bases, J lost 3 bases, and 10 bases stayed unmatched. The CDR3 here is CASSQTSGMMGYNEQFF. The CDR3 DNA reads TGTGCCAGCAGCCAGACTAGCGGGATGATGGGCTACAATGAGCAGTTCTTC.

This chain uses TRBV20-1 with TRBJ1-5; no clear D gene. Trimming shortened V by 6 bases and J by 4 bases, and 16 bases separated the two germline ends. CDR1 and CDR2 (germline): DFQATT, SNEGSKA (reference sequence). CDR3 length: 14 residues. CDR3 sequence: CSAITEAPNQPQHF. The CDR3 nucleotides read TGCAGTGCGATAACAGAGGCCCCTAATCAGCCCCAGCATTTT.

Ten or more counts support this clonotype. The chain recombines TRBV14 with TRBJ2-7; the D gene is possibly TRBD1 (6 bases). There are 18 residues in the CDR3. V was shortened by 3 bases and J by 5 bases, with 26 bases between the two germline ends. CDR1 and CDR2 from the germline V gene are SGHDN and FVKESK. CDR3 DNA: TGTGCCAGCAGCCACTCCGCCAGGGGTTTTCCCACCGCCCACGAGCAGTACTTC. This translates into CASSHSARGFPTAHEQYF.

This clonotype was observed many times. V and J are TRBV5-8 and TRBJ1-5, with D unresolved. Trimming left V 0 bases short and J 1 base short, with 11 bases between. This CDR3 contains 16 residues. CDR1 SGHTS and CDR2 YDEGEE come from the germline V gene. Written as DNA, the CDR3 is TGTGCCAGCAGCTTGGGGGGTTCGTGGAGCAATCAGCCCCAGCATTTT. It yields the protein CASSLGGSWSNQPQHF.

The chain carries TRBV7-9 and TRBJ1-1, with D possibly matching TRBD1 (6 bases). The CDR3 is made up of 14 amino acids. Germline CDR1 and CDR2: SEHNR and FQNEAQ (reference sequence). V lost 5 bases to trimming and J lost 7 bases, with 17 bases between them. The CDR3 is CASSQAWGGHEAFF. CDR3 nucleotides: TGTGCCAGCAGCCAAGCTTGGGGGGGGCATGAAGCTTTCTTT.

The chain carries TRBV20-1 and TRBJ2-5; D possibly uses TRBD1 or TRBD2 (5 bases each). Germline CDR1 is DFQATT and CDR2 is SNEGSKA (reference sequence). The ends were cut back, 3 bases at V and 2 bases at J, with 16 bases in the middle. The CDR3 extends over 15 amino acids. The DNA of the CDR3 is TGCAGTGCTAGTCAGCAGTCTGGGGGTCAAGAGACCCAGTACTTC. Its translation: CSASQQSGGQETQYF.

The rearrangement joins TRBV9 to TRBJ2-5; perhaps TRBD1 as D (6 bases). The CDR3 is 14 residues long. V gave up 1 base and J gave up 5 bases, with 12 bases separating them. Germline loops: CDR1 SGDLS, CDR2 YYNGEE. CDR3: CASSVQGIGETQYF. The CDR3 DNA reads as TGTGCCAGCAGCGTACAGGGGATCGGGGAGACCCAGTACTTC.

There are a few counts of this clonotype. Written as DNA, the CDR3 is TGTGCCAGCAGTCGTCGGGGGGGGGCTCTCGAGCAGTACTTC. Protein sequence: CASSRRGGALEQYF. This sequence joins TRBV6-6 and TRBJ2-7, with 8 nucleotides matching TRBD2. This CDR3 has 14 amino acids. Germline lookup yields CDR1 MNHNY and CDR2 SVGAGI (reference sequence). V shed 5 bases, J shed 6 bases, and the junction held 9 bases outside the gene matches.

The rearrangement links TRBV10-3 to TRBJ1-5, with TRBD1 identical over 8 bases. The CDR3 has 13 amino acids. The trim removed 7 bases at V and 7 bases at J, leaving 6 bases unmatched. Germline V CDR1 and CDR2: ENHRY, SYGVKD. The CDR3 region is CAITQPGGQPQHF. CDR3 DNA: TGTGCCATCACCCAACCAGGGGGCCAGCCCCAGCATTTT.

The chain uses TRBV19 and TRBJ2-5; 7 bases are shared with TRBD1. CDR3 length: 13 amino acids. CDR1 is LNHDA and CDR2 is SQIVND in the germline V gene (reference sequence). Trimming removed 5 bases from V and 4 bases from J; junction bases left unmatched: 4. The CDR3 DNA follows: TGTGCCAGTAGTCAACAGGGGTCAGAGACCCAGTACTTC. Translated, it gives CASSQQGSETQYF.

This clonotype appeared many times. This chain links TRBV2 with TRBJ2-5, with D tentatively TRBD2 (5 bases). The CDR3 covers 13 residues. V was shortened by 8 bases and J by 0 bases, with 10 bases between the two germline ends. Per the germline V gene, CDR1 is SNHLY and CDR2 is FYNNEI. For the CDR3, the DNA is TGTGCCAGCCTGGGAGTGTACCAAGAGACCCAGTACTTC. Residues: CASLGVYQETQYF.

This chain connects TRBV5-1 to TRBJ1-6; 12 nucleotides line up with TRBD1. Germline V lookup: CDR1 SGHRS, CDR2 YFSETQ. The J segment lost 1 base and the V segment lost 1 base, leaving 6 bases of the junction unmatched. This CDR3 has 19 amino acids. The CDR3 reads CASSLLAGQGASYNSPLHF. In nucleotides, the CDR3 is TGCGCCAGCAGCTTGCTGGCGGGACAGGGGGCATCCTATAATTCACCCCTCCACTTT.

This clonotype occurred many times. The chain recombines TRBV2 with TRBJ1-1, with TRBD1 matching 7 bases. Germline lookup yields CDR1 SNHLY and CDR2 FYNNEI. The length of the CDR3 is 13 residues. Trimming at V came to 4 bases and at J to 5 bases, leaving 4 bases not matched to a gene. The CDR3 sequence: CASSGQGRTEAFF. The CDR3, as DNA: TGTGCCAGCAGTGGACAGGGTCGGACTGAAGCTTTCTTT.

V and J are TRBV15 and TRBJ2-6; D not resolved. V was cut by 5 bases and J by 2 bases, with 10 bases left in between. The CDR3 spans 15 residues. The germline gives CDR1 LNHNV, CDR2 YYDKDF (reference sequence). The CDR3 nucleotides read TGTGCCACCAGCGTAGGTGGGACTGGGGCCAACGTCCTGACTTTC. Translated: CATSVGGTGANVLTF.

The J gene is TRBJ2-1, the V gene TRBV5-6; D remains unclear. The CDR3 length is 12 residues. V dropped 2 bases and J dropped 7 bases, with 7 bases sitting between them. In germline, CDR1 is SGHDT, CDR2 YYEEEE. Here the CDR3 DNA reads TGTGCCAGCAGCTTTTCCCAGAATGAGCAGTTCTTC. This encodes CASSFSQNEQFF.